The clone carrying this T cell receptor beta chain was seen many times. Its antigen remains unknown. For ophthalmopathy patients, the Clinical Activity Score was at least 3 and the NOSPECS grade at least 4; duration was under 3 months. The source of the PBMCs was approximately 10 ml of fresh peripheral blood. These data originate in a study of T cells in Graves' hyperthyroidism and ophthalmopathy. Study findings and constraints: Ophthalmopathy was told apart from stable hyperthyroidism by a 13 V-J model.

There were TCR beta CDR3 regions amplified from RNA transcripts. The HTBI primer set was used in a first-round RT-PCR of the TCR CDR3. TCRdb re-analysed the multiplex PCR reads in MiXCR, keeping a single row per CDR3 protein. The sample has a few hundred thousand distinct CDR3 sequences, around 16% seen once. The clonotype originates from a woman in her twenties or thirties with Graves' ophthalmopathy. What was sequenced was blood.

The CDR3 sequence: CASSQGGIPATETQYF. CDR3 DNA sequence: TGCGCCAGCAGCCAAGGCGGTATTCCCGCGACGGAGACCCAGTACTTC. This chain joins TRBV4-1 and TRBJ2-5; D is uncertain. Per germline, CDR1 MGHRA and CDR2 YSYEKL. V shed 1 base and J shed 5 bases, with 17 bases lying between them. The CDR3 length is 16 residues.